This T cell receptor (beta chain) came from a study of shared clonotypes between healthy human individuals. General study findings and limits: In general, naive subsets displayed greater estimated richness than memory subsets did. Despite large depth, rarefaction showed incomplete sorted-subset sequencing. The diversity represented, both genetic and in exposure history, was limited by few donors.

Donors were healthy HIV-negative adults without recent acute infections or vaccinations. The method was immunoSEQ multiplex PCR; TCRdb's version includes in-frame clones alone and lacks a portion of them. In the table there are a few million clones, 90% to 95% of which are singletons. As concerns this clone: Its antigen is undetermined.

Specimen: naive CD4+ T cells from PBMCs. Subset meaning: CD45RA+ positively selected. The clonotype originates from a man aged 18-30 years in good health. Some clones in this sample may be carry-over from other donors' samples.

CDR3 sequence (DNA): TGCGCCAGCAGCTTGGTTGCGGGGGCGTCCGAAGCTTTCTTT. Protein: CASSLVAGASEAFF. The chain couples TRBV5-1 to TRBJ1-1, with D maybe TRBD1 (6 bases). From germline, CDR1 is SGHRS and CDR2 YFSETQ. Trimming took off 0 bases at V and 8 bases at J, with 14 bases between the two ends. The CDR3 is 14 amino acids.